The rows below give T cell receptor beta chains drawn from one sample of a study of shared clonotypes between healthy human individuals. Some clones are missing from TCRdb's copy, which holds only in-frame ones; the method was immunoSEQ multiplex PCR. Found here are about 2,500,000 clones, around 90% of them singletons; the top ten hold over 0.12%. The sample consisted of naive CD4+ T cells sorted from blood. The receptors were gathered from a man younger than 35 in good health. The CDR3 runs from the conserved cysteine through the conserved F or W. D genes are given only for firm matches. Some rows have no size entry. The others give once, few or many, or a class for an expanded clone.

J: TRBJ2-2; V: TRBV2; size: -; D: -; CDR3: CASSVKGYDTGELFF; DNA: TGTGCCAGCAGTGTCAAAGGGTATGACACCGGGGAGCTGTTTTTT
J: TRBJ2-1; V: TRBV6-4; size: -; D: TRBD1; CDR3: CASSARGKQFF; DNA: TGTGCCAGCAGTGCCAGGGGGAAGCAGTTCTTC
J: TRBJ1-6; V: TRBV30; size: -; D: -; CDR3: CAWSPVDRNNSPLHF; DNA: TGTGCCTGGAGCCCGGTCGACAGAAATAATTCACCCCTCCACTTT
J: TRBJ1-5; V: TRBV6-6; size: -; D: -; CDR3: CASRPTGGLNQPQHF; DNA: TGTGCCAGCAGGCCCACCGGGGGGCTGAATCAGCCCCAGCATTTT
J: TRBJ2-5; V: TRBV11-2; size: -; D: TRBD2; CDR3: CASSLDASGTKETQYF; DNA: TGTGCCAGCAGCTTAGATGCTAGCGGAACTAAAGAGACCCAGTACTTC
J: TRBJ2-1; V: TRBV29-1; size: -; D: -; CDR3: CSVVQGLPTNEQFF; DNA: TGCAGCGTTGTTCAGGGCTTGCCGACCAATGAGCAGTTCTTC
J: TRBJ1-2; V: TRBV4-3; size: -; D: -; CDR3: CASSQVRRGAGYTF; DNA: TGCGCCAGCAGCCAAGTTCGGCGAGGGGCCGGCTACACCTTC
J: TRBJ2-4; V: TRBV19; size: -; D: -; CDR3: CASSIDPGNIQYF; DNA: TGTGCCAGTAGTATAGACCCTGGGAACATTCAGTACTTC
J: TRBJ2-7; V: TRBV6-4; size: -; D: TRBD2; CDR3: CASSDNPGLAGGLSYEQYF; DNA: TGTGCCAGCAGTGACAATCCAGGGCTAGCGGGAGGGCTCTCCTACGAGCAGTACTTC
J: TRBJ2-1; V: TRBV10-3; size: -; D: TRBD1; CDR3: CAILGQGDFNEQFF; DNA: TGTGCCATCTTGGGACAGGGGGACTTCAATGAGCAGTTCTTC
J: TRBJ2-3; V: TRBV29-1; size: -; D: TRBD2; CDR3: CSVALAGGADTQYF; DNA: TGCAGCGTCGCCCTAGCGGGGGGGGCAGATACGCAGTATTTT
J: TRBJ1-1; V: TRBV5-1; size: -; D: TRBD1; CDR3: CASSSRTGGLNTEAFF; DNA: TGCGCCAGCAGCTCGCGGACAGGGGGGCTGAACACTGAAGCTTTCTTT
J: TRBJ1-2; V: TRBV19; size: -; D: TRBD1; CDR3: CASSTDRAGGYTF; DNA: TGTGCCAGTAGTACGGACAGGGCCGGCGGCTACACCTTC
J: TRBJ2-5; V: TRBV18; size: -; D: -; CDR3: CASSPPGNQETQYF; DNA: TGTGCCAGCTCACCACCCGGGAACCAAGAGACCCAGTACTTC
J: TRBJ2-5; V: TRBV11-2; size: once; D: TRBD1; CDR3: CASSLQGTGGETQYF; DNA: TGTGCCAGCAGCTTACAAGGGACAGGTGGAGAGACCCAGTACTTC
J: TRBJ2-1; V: TRBV30; size: -; D: -; CDR3: CAWSNNYNEQFF; DNA: TGTGCCTGGAGCAATAACTACAATGAGCAGTTCTTC
J: TRBJ2-3; V: TRBV25-1; size: -; D: TRBD1; CDR3: CASNWQGATDTQYF; DNA: TGTGCCAGCAATTGGCAGGGGGCAACAGATACGCAGTATTTT
J: TRBJ1-1; V: TRBV30; size: few; D: -; CDR3: CAWSAKVREAFF; DNA: TGTGCCTGGAGCGCCAAAGTCCGGGAAGCTTTCTTT
J: TRBJ2-2; V: TRBV7-9; size: -; D: TRBD2; CDR3: CASSPSGGYTGELFF; DNA: TGTGCCAGCAGTCCTAGCGGGGGTTACACCGGGGAGCTGTTTTTT
J: TRBJ1-2; V: TRBV18; size: -; D: TRBD1; CDR3: CASSPRDRDGYTF; DNA: TGTGCCAGCTCACCACGGGACAGGGACGGCTACACCTTC
J: TRBJ2-1; V: TRBV7-2; size: -; D: TRBD1; CDR3: CASSLDRGNEQFF; DNA: TGTGCCAGCAGCCTCGACAGGGGTAATGAGCAGTTCTTC
J: TRBJ2-2; V: TRBV28; size: -; D: -; CDR3: CASSFAGGLVGELFF; DNA: TGTGCCAGCAGTTTCGCTGGGGGGCTGGTTGGGGAGCTGTTTTTT
J: TRBJ2-1; V: TRBV27; size: -; D: -; CDR3: CASSPRPYNEQFF; DNA: TGTGCCAGCAGTCCCAGACCATACAATGAGCAGTTCTTC
J: TRBJ1-3; V: TRBV28; size: -; D: -; CDR3: CASSQDTYSGNTIYF; DNA: TGTGCCAGCAGCCAGGACACCTACTCTGGAAACACCATATATTTT
J: TRBJ1-1; V: TRBV2; size: once; D: TRBD1; CDR3: CASTGQGRISEAFF; DNA: TGTGCCAGCACTGGACAGGGGAGGATTAGTGAAGCTTTCTTT
J: TRBJ1-2; V: TRBV7-9; size: -; D: -; CDR3: CASSLSAGTLTF; DNA: TGTGCCAGCAGCTTAAGTGCCGGGACGCTCACCTTC
J: TRBJ2-2; V: TRBV6-4; size: -; D: TRBD2; CDR3: CASSDTSGRTGELFF; DNA: TGTGCCAGCAGTGACACTAGCGGCCGCACCGGGGAGCTGTTTTTT
J: TRBJ1-4; V: TRBV25-1; size: once; D: -; CDR3: CASSDGVLLFF; DNA: TGTGCCAGCAGTGATGGGGTATTGCTGTTTTTT
J: TRBJ1-5; V: TRBV5-1; size: -; D: -; CDR3: CASSAWTGNQPQHF; DNA: TGCGCCAGCAGCGCATGGACAGGCAATCAGCCCCAGCATTTT
J: TRBJ1-3; V: TRBV9; size: -; D: -; CDR3: CASSRKIESHSGNTIYF; DNA: TGTGCCAGCAGTCGCAAGATCGAGTCCCACTCTGGAAACACCATATATTTT
J: TRBJ1-5; V: TRBV7-9; size: -; D: TRBD1; CDR3: CASSAQGASNQPQHF; DNA: TGTGCCAGCAGCGCACAGGGGGCAAGCAATCAGCCCCAGCATTTT
J: TRBJ2-7; V: TRBV18; size: -; D: -; CDR3: CASSPREQGRYEQYF; DNA: TGTGCCAGCTCACCGAGGGAACAGGGGAGGTACGAGCAGTACTTC
J: TRBJ1-1; V: TRBV30; size: once; D: -; CDR3: CAWRTGTLLAYTEAFF; DNA: TGTGCCTGGAGGACCGGGACACTTTTGGCGTACACTGAAGCTTTCTTT
J: TRBJ1-4; V: TRBV10-1; size: -; D: -; CDR3: CASSPDRRNEKLFF; DNA: TGCGCCAGCAGTCCTGACAGACGTAATGAAAAACTGTTTTTT
J: TRBJ2-5; V: TRBV13; size: -; D: TRBD2; CDR3: CASSRGPAGGETQYF; DNA: TGTGCCAGCAGCAGGGGGCCAGCGGGAGGGGAGACCCAGTACTTC
J: TRBJ2-7; V: TRBV7-9; size: -; D: -; CDR3: CASSLIPGTYEQYF; DNA: TGTGCCAGCAGCTTGATCCCGGGTACCTACGAGCAGTACTTC
J: TRBJ2-2; V: TRBV5-1; size: -; D: -; CDR3: CASSSNTGELFF; DNA: TGCGCCAGCAGCTCGAACACCGGGGAGCTGTTTTTT
J: TRBJ1-2; V: TRBV10-2; size: once; D: -; CDR3: CASSEPDNYGYTF; DNA: TGCGCCAGCAGTGAGCCAGATAACTATGGCTACACCTTC
J: TRBJ2-1; V: TRBV23-1; size: -; D: -; CDR3: CASSQSGSIRRYNEQFF; DNA: TGCGCCAGCAGTCAATCTGGGTCCATAAGGCGGTACAATGAGCAGTTCTTC
J: TRBJ1-6; V: TRBV23-1; size: -; D: -; CDR3: CASSQSGQGGLRNSPLHF; DNA: TGCGCCAGCAGTCAATCGGGGCAGGGAGGACTTCGAAATTCACCCCTCCACTTT
J: TRBJ2-1; V: TRBV2; size: -; D: TRBD2; CDR3: CASSTSGRAGEQFF; DNA: TGTGCCAGCAGTACTAGCGGGAGGGCCGGTGAGCAGTTCTTC
J: TRBJ2-3; V: TRBV16; size: -; D: -; CDR3: CASSQWGTDTQYF; DNA: TGTGCCAGCAGCCAATGGGGCACAGATACGCAGTATTTT
J: TRBJ2-7; V: TRBV28; size: once; D: -; CDR3: CASSLRGLLSYEQYF; DNA: TGTGCCAGCAGTTTACGGGGCCTACTGTCCTACGAGCAGTACTTC
J: TRBJ2-5; V: TRBV18; size: -; D: -; CDR3: CASSVLQGLETQYF; DNA: TGTGCCAGCTCCGTTCTCCAGGGGCTAGAGACCCAGTACTTC
J: TRBJ2-5; V: TRBV15; size: -; D: -; CDR3: CATSRDQTEQETQYF; DNA: TGTGCCACCAGCAGAGATCAGACAGAACAAGAGACCCAGTACTTC
J: TRBJ2-7; V: TRBV5-1; size: -; D: TRBD2; CDR3: CASSLEASGAYEQYF; DNA: TGCGCCAGCAGCTTGGAGGCTAGCGGGGCCTACGAGCAGTACTTC
J: TRBJ2-3; V: TRBV7-2; size: -; D: TRBD1; CDR3: CASSASGGKADTQYF; DNA: TGTGCCAGCAGCGCCTCAGGGGGCAAAGCAGATACGCAGTATTTT
J: TRBJ2-1; V: TRBV9; size: -; D: -; CDR3: CASSGDPSSYNEQFF; DNA: TGTGCCAGCAGCGGGGACCCCAGCTCCTACAATGAGCAGTTCTTC
J: TRBJ1-5; V: TRBV23-1; size: -; D: -; CDR3: CASPRGDREIRPQHF; DNA: TGCGCCAGTCCCCGGGGGGACCGGGAGATCAGGCCCCAGCATTTT
J: TRBJ2-1; V: TRBV6-4; size: -; D: TRBD2; CDR3: CASSPSREGRDEQFF; DNA: TGTGCCAGCAGTCCCTCGCGGGAGGGCCGCGATGAGCAGTTCTTC
J: TRBJ2-6; V: TRBV11-2; size: -; D: -; CDR3: CASSLGSISGANVLTF; DNA: TGTGCCAGCAGCTTAGGGAGCATATCAGGGGCCAACGTCCTGACTTTC
J: TRBJ2-6; V: TRBV5-1; size: -; D: -; CDR3: CASSPRPGANVLTF; DNA: TGCGCCAGCAGCCCCCGACCTGGGGCCAACGTCCTGACTTTC